Listed below are T cell receptor beta chains from one sample, sequenced in a study of vaccination and CD4 T cells after COVID-19. TCRdb reanalysed the PCR reads using MiXCR and keeps one entry per CDR3 protein. The top ten clones hold about 5.8% of a sample with about 29,000 distinct CDR3 sequences, almost 50% of them seen once. The sample here was CD4+ T cells from blood, taken about 7 months after SARS-CoV-2 vaccination. Receptor source: a human donor who had recovered from COVID-19. The CDR3 runs from the conserved cysteine through the conserved F or W. Fields, in order: clone size, D gene, J gene, V gene, CDR3 protein. D genes are given only for firm matches. Clone size is given for some rows only: seen once, a few or many times, or a class if the clone is expanded.

>NA|TRBD2|TRBJ2-3|TRBV6-4
CASSDSHSGRPTQYF
>NA|NA|TRBJ2-6|TRBV18
CASSPRGRASGANVLTF
>NA|NA|TRBJ2-7|TRBV20-1
CSARQAGTSYEQYF
>NA|NA|TRBJ1-5|TRBV6-1
CASSARVNSNQPQHF
>NA|TRBD1|TRBJ2-2|TRBV20-1
CSARDDVRGHTGELFF
>NA|NA|TRBJ2-7|TRBV12-3/TRBV12-4
CASRMGLQVSEQYF
>NA|TRBD1|TRBJ2-3|TRBV11-3
CASSLQGRGDTQYF
>few|NA|TRBJ2-3|TRBV6-4
CASSNGPDTDTQYF
>NA|NA|TRBJ1-2|TRBV6-2/TRBV6-3
CASSPIAGSNYGYTF
>NA|NA|TRBJ2-4|TRBV6-1
CASSARGLAGQGGSKNIQYF
>NA|NA|TRBJ2-7|TRBV6-5
CASSYTGYLNYEQYF
>NA|NA|TRBJ2-3|TRBV27
CASSFAVRAFDTQYF
>NA|TRBD2|TRBJ2-1|TRBV7-3
CASSLRGGNEQFF
>few|NA|TRBJ2-7|TRBV20-1
CSAGTGTTYEQYF
>few|NA|TRBJ1-6|TRBV7-9
CASSSTVNSPLHF
>NA|NA|TRBJ2-2|TRBV20-1
CSATLLPRGPEGYTGELFF
>NA|TRBD2|TRBJ2-7|TRBV20-1
CSARGLADYERYF